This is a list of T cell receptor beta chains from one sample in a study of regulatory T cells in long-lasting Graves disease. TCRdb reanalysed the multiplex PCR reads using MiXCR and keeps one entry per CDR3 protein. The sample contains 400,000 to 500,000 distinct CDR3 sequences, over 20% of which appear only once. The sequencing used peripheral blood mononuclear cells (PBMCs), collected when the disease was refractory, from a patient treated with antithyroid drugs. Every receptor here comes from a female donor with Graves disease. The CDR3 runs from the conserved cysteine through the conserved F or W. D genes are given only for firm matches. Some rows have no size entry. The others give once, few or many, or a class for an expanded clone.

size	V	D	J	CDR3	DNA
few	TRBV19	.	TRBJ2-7	CASAQTSSSYEQYF	TGTGCCAGTGCCCAGACTAGTAGTTCCTACGAGCAGTACTTC
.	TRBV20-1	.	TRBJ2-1	CSARRDSPTFPDNEQFF	TGCAGTGCTAGAAGGGACTCCCCCACATTTCCAGACAATGAGCAGTTCTTC
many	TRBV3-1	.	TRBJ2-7	CASSLPGDYEQYF	TGTGCCAGCAGCCTGCCGGGAGACTACGAGCAGTACTTC
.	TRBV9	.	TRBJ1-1	CASSANRDENTEAFF	TGTGCCAGCAGCGCGAACAGGGACGAGAACACTGAAGCTTTCTTT
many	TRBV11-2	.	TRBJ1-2	CASSLGSGINGYTF	TGTGCCAGCAGCTTAGGTTCGGGGATAAATGGCTACACCTTC
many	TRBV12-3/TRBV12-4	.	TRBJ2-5	CASSFIEETQYF	TGTGCCAGCAGTTTTATCGAAGAGACCCAGTACTTC
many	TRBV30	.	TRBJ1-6	CAWSVSVPWGNSPLHF	TGTGCCTGGAGTGTTAGCGTCCCCTGGGGGAATTCACCCCTCCACTTT
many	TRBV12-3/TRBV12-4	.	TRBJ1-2	CASSPQNYGYTF	TGTGCCAGCAGCCCGCAGAACTATGGCTACACCTTC
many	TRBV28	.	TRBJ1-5	CASSPRVAVSNQPQHF	TGTGCCAGCAGTCCTCGGGTGGCGGTTAGCAATCAGCCCCAGCATTTT
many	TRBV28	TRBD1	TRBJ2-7	CASSLWGQVKDEQYF	TGTGCCAGCAGTTTATGGGGACAGGTAAAGGACGAGCAGTACTTC
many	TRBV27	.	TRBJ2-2	CASSKRADHTGELFF	TGTGCCAGCAGCAAGCGGGCGGACCACACCGGGGAGCTGTTTTTT
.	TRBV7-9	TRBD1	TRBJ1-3	CASSRGQSSGNTIYF	TGTGCCAGCAGCCGGGGACAGTCCTCTGGAAACACCATATATTTT
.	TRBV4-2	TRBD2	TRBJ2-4	CASSQEPRTSLGAKNIQYF	TGTGCCAGCAGCCAAGAACCGCGGACTAGCTTGGGAGCCAAAAACATTCAGTACTTC
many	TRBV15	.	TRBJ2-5	CATDGGGSETQYF	TGTGCCACCGACGGGGGTGGTAGTGAGACCCAGTACTTC
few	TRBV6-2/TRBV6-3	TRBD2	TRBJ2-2	CASRFGTSATGELFF	TGTGCCAGCAGGTTTGGGACTAGTGCCACCGGGGAGCTGTTTTTT